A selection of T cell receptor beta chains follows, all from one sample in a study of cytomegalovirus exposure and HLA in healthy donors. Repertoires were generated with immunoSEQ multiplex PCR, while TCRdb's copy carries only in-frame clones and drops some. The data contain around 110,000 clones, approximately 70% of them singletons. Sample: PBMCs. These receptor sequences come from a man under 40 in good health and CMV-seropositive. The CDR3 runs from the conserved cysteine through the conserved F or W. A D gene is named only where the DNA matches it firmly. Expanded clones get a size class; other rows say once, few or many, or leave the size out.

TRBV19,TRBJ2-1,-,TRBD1,CASSIRDRASNEQFF,TGTGCCAGTAGTATAAGGGACAGGGCGTCCAATGAGCAGTTCTTC
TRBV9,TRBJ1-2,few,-,CASSPRTDGYTF,TGTGCCAGCAGCCCCCGGACAGATGGCTACACCTTC
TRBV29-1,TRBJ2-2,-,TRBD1,CSVTGQGAVAGELFF,TGCAGCGTAACAGGACAGGGGGCGGTGGCCGGGGAGCTGTTTTTT
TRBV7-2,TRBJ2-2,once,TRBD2,CATRLAGGPGGELFF,TGTGCCACAAGACTAGCGGGGGGGCCCGGCGGGGAGCTGTTTTTT
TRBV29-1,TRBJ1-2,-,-,CSVLGDLGYGYTF,TGCAGCGTTCTAGGGGACTTAGGCTATGGCTACACCTTC
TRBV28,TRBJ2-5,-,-,CASSTPLDSAKETQYF,TGTGCCAGCAGTACCCCACTGGACAGCGCGAAGGAGACCCAGTACTTC
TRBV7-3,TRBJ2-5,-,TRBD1,CASSPTGAGETQYF,TGTGCCAGCAGCCCGACAGGGGCGGGGGAGACCCAGTACTTC
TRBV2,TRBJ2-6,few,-,CASSEGYSSGANVLTF,TGTGCCAGCAGTGAAGGGTATAGCTCTGGGGCCAACGTCCTGACTTTC
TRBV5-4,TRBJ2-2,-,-,CASSFQGRNTGELFF,TGTGCCAGCAGCTTCCAGGGGCGTAACACCGGGGAGCTGTTTTTT
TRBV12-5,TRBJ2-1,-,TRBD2,CASGSQAGGSYNEQFF,TGTGCTAGTGGCTCGCAGGCGGGAGGGTCCTACAATGAGCAGTTCTTC
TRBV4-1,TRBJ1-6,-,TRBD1,CASGQLQGARPLRSSYNSPLHF,TGCGCCAGCGGTCAATTACAGGGGGCGCGCCCCTTAAGGAGCTCCTATAATTCACCCCTCCACTTT
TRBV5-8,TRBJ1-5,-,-,CASSLGQVNDQPQHF,TGTGCCAGCAGCTTGGGACAGGTCAACGATCAGCCCCAGCATTTT
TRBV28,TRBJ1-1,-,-,CASSLSTQGRAEAFF,TGTGCCAGCAGTTTGTCCACACAGGGTAGGGCTGAAGCTTTCTTT
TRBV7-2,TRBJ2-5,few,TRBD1,CASSSPNYRGNQYF,TGTGCCAGCAGCTCTCCAAACTACAGGGGCAACCAGTACTTC
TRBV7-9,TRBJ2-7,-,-,CASSSTPPGTRIYEQYF,TGTGCCAGCAGCTCCACCCCGCCCGGGACAAGGATCTACGAGCAGTACTTC
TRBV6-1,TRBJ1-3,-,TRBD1,CASSYTGGTGNTIYF,TGTGCCAGCAGCTACACAGGGGGCACTGGAAACACCATATATTTT
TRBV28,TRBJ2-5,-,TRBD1,CASSPGQGGTQYF,TGTGCCAGCAGTCCGGGACAGGGGGGAACCCAGTACTTC
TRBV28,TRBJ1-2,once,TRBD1,CASSAGTGAFNYGYTF,TGTGCCAGCAGCGCGGGGACAGGGGCCTTCAACTATGGCTACACCTTC
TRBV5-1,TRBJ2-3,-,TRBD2,CASTLPTSGSADTQYF,TGCGCCAGCACCCTACCCACTAGCGGGAGTGCAGATACGCAGTATTTT
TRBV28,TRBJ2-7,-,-,CASRRGGGAYEQYF,TGTGCCAGCAGGAGGGGGGGAGGGGCCTACGAGCAGTACTTC
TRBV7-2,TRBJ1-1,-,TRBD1,CASSAGIWTGGPNTEAFF,TGTGCCAGCAGCGCCGGTATTTGGACAGGGGGACCGAACACTGAAGCTTTCTTT
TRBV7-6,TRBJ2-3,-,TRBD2,CASSLFASGVGDTQYF,TGTGCCAGCAGCTTATTTGCTAGCGGGGTGGGGGATACGCAGTATTTT
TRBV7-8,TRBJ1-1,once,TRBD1,CASSLSPGGTEAFF,TGTGCCAGCAGCTTAAGTCCAGGGGGGACTGAAGCTTTCTTT
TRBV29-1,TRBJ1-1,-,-,CSVGLGGGTEAFF,TGCAGCGTGGGGTTGGGGGGAGGCACTGAAGCTTTCTTT
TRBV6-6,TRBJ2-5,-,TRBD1,CASSSRGQTQETQYF,TGTGCCAGCAGTTCCCGGGGACAGACCCAAGAGACCCAGTACTTC
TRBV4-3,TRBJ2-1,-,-,CASSQEYSSYNEQFF,TGCGCCAGCAGCCAAGAATATAGCTCCTACAATGAGCAGTTCTTC
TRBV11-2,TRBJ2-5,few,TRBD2,CASSLRGGGEGTQYF,TGTGCCAGCAGCCTCCGGGGTGGGGGGGAAGGGACCCAGTACTTC
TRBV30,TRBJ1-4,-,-,CAWSGSFNEKLFF,TGTGCCTGGAGTGGGAGCTTTAATGAAAAACTGTTTTTT
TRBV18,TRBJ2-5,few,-,CASSPRSMGTQYF,TGTGCCAGCTCACCGCGGTCGATGGGGACCCAGTACTTC
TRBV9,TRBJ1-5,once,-,CASSADGVEDQPQHF,TGTGCCAGCAGTGCCGACGGGGTCGAGGATCAGCCCCAGCATTTT
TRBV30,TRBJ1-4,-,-,CAWSDSLHAARGEKLFF,TGTGCCTGGAGTGACTCCCTCCACGCGGCAAGGGGTGAAAAACTGTTTTTT
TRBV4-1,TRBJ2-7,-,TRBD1,CASSQGQGISYEQYF,TGCGCCAGCAGCCAGGGACAGGGGATAAGTTACGAGCAGTACTTC
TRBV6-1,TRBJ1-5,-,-,CASSVQANQPQHF,TGTGCCAGCAGCGTGCAGGCAAATCAGCCCCAGCATTTT
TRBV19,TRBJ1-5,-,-,CASSIPQGGHQPQHF,TGTGCCAGTAGTATTCCTCAGGGAGGCCATCAGCCCCAGCATTTT
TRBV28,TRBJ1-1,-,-,CASSSQGLNTEAFF,TGTGCCAGCAGTTCACAGGGTTTGAACACTGAAGCTTTCTTT
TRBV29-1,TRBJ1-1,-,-,CSVVYWNTEAFF,TGCAGCGTTGTATACTGGAACACTGAAGCTTTCTTT
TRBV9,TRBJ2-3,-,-,CASSASRGTDTQYF,TGTGCCAGCAGCGCCAGCCGGGGCACAGATACGCAGTATTTT
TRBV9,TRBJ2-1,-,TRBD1,CASSPRFGTGRGEQFF,TGTGCCAGCAGCCCAAGATTCGGGACAGGGCGGGGTGAGCAGTTCTTC
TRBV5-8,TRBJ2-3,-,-,CASSLDRNTDTQYF,TGTGCCAGCAGCTTGGACAGAAACACAGATACGCAGTATTTT
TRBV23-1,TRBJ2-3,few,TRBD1,CASSHRGTGNFTDTQYF,TGCGCCAGCAGTCATCGGGGGACAGGGAACTTCACAGATACGCAGTATTTT
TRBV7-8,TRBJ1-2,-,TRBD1,CASSNDRGYGYTF,TGTGCCAGCAGCAACGACAGGGGGTATGGCTACACCTTC
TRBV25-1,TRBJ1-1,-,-,CASSVTGHREEAFF,TGTGCCAGCAGTGTGACAGGCCATCGAGAGGAAGCTTTCTTT
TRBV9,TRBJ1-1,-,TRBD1,CASSGQGMKAFF,TGTGCCAGCAGCGGACAGGGGATGAAAGCTTTCTTT
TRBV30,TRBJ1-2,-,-,CAWSRGGYYGYTF,TGTGCCTGGAGTCGGGGAGGATACTATGGCTACACCTTC
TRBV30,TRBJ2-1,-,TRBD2,CAWSGGRGNEQFF,TGTGCCTGGAGCGGGGGGAGAGGGAATGAGCAGTTCTTC
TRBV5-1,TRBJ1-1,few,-,CASKEGVHTEAFF,TGCGCCAGCAAAGAAGGAGTGCACACTGAAGCTTTCTTT
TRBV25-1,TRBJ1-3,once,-,CASSSPRRINSGNTIYF,TGTGCCAGCAGTTCCCCTAGGCGCATAAACTCTGGAAACACCATATATTTT
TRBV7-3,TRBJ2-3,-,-,CASSQAFTDTQYF,TGTGCCAGCAGCCAAGCTTTCACAGATACGCAGTATTTT